Listed below are T cell receptor beta chains from one sample, sequenced in a study of OX40 agonist ivuxolimab in advanced cancers. Profiled with immunoSEQ multiplex PCR; TCRdb holds only in-frame clones, not every one. There are just under 60,000 clones in the sample; roughly nine tenths occur only once, and less than 5% lies in the top ten. The specimen comprised CD4+ or CD8+ T cells sorted from blood, sampled in a trial of the OX40 agonist ivuxolimab. These receptors were collected from an adult with an advanced solid tumor such as melanoma, head and neck, liver or kidney cancer. Each CDR3 is given with its conserved first and last residue.

V	J	CDR3
TRBV27	TRBJ2-7	CASSSLGGVDEQYF
TRBV7-7	TRBJ2-5	CASSSGPTPRETQYF
TRBV6-6	TRBJ2-1	CASSYGGQLYNEQFF
TRBV27	TRBJ1-1	CASSWGRGATEAFF
TRBV6-6	TRBJ1-5	CASSYGDGSNQPQHF
TRBV7-9	TRBJ2-1	CASSSSEVGLAGLVEQFF
TRBV9	TRBJ1-5	CASSAGQGQPQHF
TRBV4-1	TRBJ1-2	CASKGTTDNYGYTF
TRBV6-6	TRBJ2-1	CASSYSTSGVYNEQFF
TRBV7-9	TRBJ2-1	CASSKGQGANEQFF
TRBV11-2	TRBJ2-7	CASSELYEQYF
TRBV7-9	TRBJ1-5	CASSSRGDSNQPQHF
TRBV4-3	TRBJ2-6	CASSQGDFSGANVLTF
TRBV7-9	TRBJ1-1	CASSSDRGLGTEAFF
TRBV21-1	TRBJ2-7	CASSEQKTGGSYEQYF
TRBV9	TRBJ2-3	CASSLSSGITDTQYF
TRBV19	TRBJ2-3	CASSWGADTQYF
TRBV7-2	TRBJ2-1	CASSLEGAGGPYEQFF
TRBV7-3	TRBJ2-1	CASSLYPSGQRKNEQFF
TRBV2	TRBJ2-6	CASSEIPALGGNGANVLTF
TRBV28	TRBJ2-2	CASSPLAGEAGELFF
TRBV6-5	TRBJ2-2	CASSYMDTGELFF
TRBV6-6	TRBJ2-3	CASLPGGPTDTQYF
TRBV5-1	TRBJ2-7	CASSVGIAYEQYF
TRBV4-3	TRBJ1-1	CASSQESLGTPNTEAFF
TRBV29-1	TRBJ1-1	CSVQTRIIAEAFF
TRBV7-3	TRBJ1-1	CASSLNRGINTEAFF
TRBV18	TRBJ2-5	CASSALDRGQETQYF
TRBV7-3	TRBJ2-7	CASSLIVDLYYEQYF
TRBV7-3	TRBJ2-1	CASSALAGGTNEQFF
TRBV5-1	TRBJ2-1	CASSLGAGGSYNEQFF
TRBV27	TRBJ2-7	CASSFGGATYEQYF
TRBV7-2	TRBJ2-7	CASSQRDYPSYEQYF
TRBV29-1	TRBJ2-7	CSVVGGLSYEQYF
TRBV9	TRBJ2-7	CASSYSGTGEQYF
TRBV27	TRBJ1-1	CASSLSRGHTEAFF
TRBV4-3	TRBJ2-7	CASSQSGGAPYEQYF
TRBV6-5	TRBJ2-3	CASSYSRESTDTQYF
TRBV18	TRBJ2-3	CASSPTGLGATVSDTQYF
TRBV19	TRBJ2-1	CASSAGYRNEQFF
TRBV7-2	TRBJ2-7	CASSFTGYEQYF
TRBV5-4	TRBJ2-3	CASSGGQVSTDTQYF
TRBV19	TRBJ2-7	CASSIDGGTGVYEQYF
TRBV18	TRBJ2-7	CASSPPDSAAEQYF
TRBV4-1	TRBJ1-3	CASSQGILLSGTVPGNTIYF
TRBV7-9	TRBJ2-2	CASTSGNTGELFF
TRBV27	TRBJ2-7	CASSLSTRGVGEQYF
TRBV4-2	TRBJ2-3	CASSQRDSGTDTQYF
TRBV28	TRBJ1-3	CASSLGGAGNTIYF
TRBV6-5	TRBJ2-7	CASSYYGTSQQYF